Below are 6 T cell receptor beta chains sequenced from a single sample in a study of blood T cells in healthy people across ages. For the second PCR, which ran for 7 to 11 cycles, a sample-barcoded 5' primer and a J-beta primer mix were used. TCRdb analysed the 5' RACE reads with MiXCR anew, one entry per CDR3 protein. The data show 1.8 million or so distinct CDR3 sequences, around 40% seen once. Material: blood. The receptors here all came from a human donor in good health.

The rearrangement uses TRBV29-1 and TRBJ1-2; TRBD1 matches at 8 bases. The V gene's germline CDR1 is SQVTM and CDR2 ANQGSEA. V gave up 2 bases and J gave up 3 bases; unmatched junction bases: 11. The CDR3 has 16 amino acids. The CDR3 nucleotides are TGCAGCGTTGAAAAGTGGGTCAGGGGGCCCGACTATGGCTACACCTTC. The encoded protein is CSVEKWVRGPDYGYTF.

This clonotype has only a few counts. The chain combines TRBV5-6 with TRBJ1-2, with TRBD1 identical over 11 bases. Germline lookup yields CDR1 SGHDT and CDR2 YYEEEE. This CDR3 region has 16 residues. Unmatched junction bases numbered 5, after V lost 4 bases and J lost 0 bases. DNA of the CDR3: TGTGCCAGCAGCCTTGGACAGGGGGCTTCTAACTATGGCTACACCTTC. Translation gives CASSLGQGASNYGYTF.

With respect to this clonotype: At one end, the junction sequence differs from germline, possibly due to a read error. This sequence joins TRBV4-3 and TRBJ1-1; a weak D match, TRBD1 (5 bases). Germline CDR1 LGHNA, CDR2 YSLEER. The CDR3 loop spans 15 amino acids. CDR3 in amino acids: CASSPVEGVNTEAFF. CDR3 sequence (DNA): TGCGCCAGTAGCCCCGTGGAAGGGGTAAACACCGAAGCTTTCTTT.

In regard to this clonotype: A much larger clone differs from this one at a single base, so this may be a read error. V is TRBV7-2 and J is TRBJ2-6; 7 bases are shared with TRBD1. CDR1 is SGHTA, CDR2 FQGNSA, per germline. The J segment lost 0 bases and the V segment lost 4 bases, leaving 3 bases of the junction unmatched. The CDR3 has 16 residues. The chain's CDR3 is CASSWDSNSGANVLTF. CDR3 bases: TGTGCCAGCAGCTGGGACAGCAACTCTGGGGCCAACGTCCTGACTTTC.

This clonotype was picked up a small number of times. The chain carries TRBV9 and TRBJ2-1; D is possibly TRBD1 (5 bases). The V gene's germline CDR1 is SGDLS and CDR2 YYNGEE. V dropped 0 bases and J dropped 7 bases, with 14 bases sitting between them. CDR3 length: 15 amino acids. CDR3 in DNA: TGTGCCAGCAGCGTAGGGCAGGGAAATTTGAATGAGCAGTTCTTC. This gives the protein CASSVGQGNLNEQFF.

The genes are TRBV9 and TRBJ2-6; D ambiguous. The germline V gene has CDR1 SGDLS and CDR2 YYNGEE. The CDR3 sequence is 15 residues long. The V end was cut by 0 bases, the J end by 4 bases, with 8 bases between. In DNA, the CDR3 is TGTGCCAGCAGCGTAGTCCCAGCGGGGGCCAACGTCCTGACTTTC. Translation gives CASSVVPAGANVLTF.